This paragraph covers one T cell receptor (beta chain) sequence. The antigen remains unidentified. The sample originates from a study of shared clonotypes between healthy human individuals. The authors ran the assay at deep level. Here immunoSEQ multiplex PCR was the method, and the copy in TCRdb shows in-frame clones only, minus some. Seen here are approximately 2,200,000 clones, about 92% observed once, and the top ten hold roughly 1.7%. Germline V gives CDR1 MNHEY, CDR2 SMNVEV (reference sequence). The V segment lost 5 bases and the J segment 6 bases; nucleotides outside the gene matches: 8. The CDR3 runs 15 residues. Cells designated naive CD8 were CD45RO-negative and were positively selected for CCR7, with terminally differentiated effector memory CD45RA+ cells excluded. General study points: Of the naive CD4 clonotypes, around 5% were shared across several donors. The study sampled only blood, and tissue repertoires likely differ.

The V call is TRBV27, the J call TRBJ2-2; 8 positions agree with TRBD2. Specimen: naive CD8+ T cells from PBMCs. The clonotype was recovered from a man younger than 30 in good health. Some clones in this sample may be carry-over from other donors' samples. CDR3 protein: CASSHLSGSAGELFF. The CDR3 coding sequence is TGTGCCAGCAGTCACCTGAGCGGGAGCGCCGGGGAGCTGTTTTTT.